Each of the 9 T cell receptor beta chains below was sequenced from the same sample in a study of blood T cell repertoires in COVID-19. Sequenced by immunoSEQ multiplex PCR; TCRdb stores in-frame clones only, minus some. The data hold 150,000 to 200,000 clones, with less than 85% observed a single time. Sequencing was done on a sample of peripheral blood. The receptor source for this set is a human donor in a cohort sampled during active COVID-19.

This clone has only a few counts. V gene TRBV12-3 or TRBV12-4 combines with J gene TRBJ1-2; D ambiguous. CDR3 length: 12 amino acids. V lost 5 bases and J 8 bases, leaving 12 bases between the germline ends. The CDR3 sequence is CASSVTSYGYTF. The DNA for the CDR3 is TGTGCCAGCAGTGTGACAAGTTACGGCTACACCTTC.

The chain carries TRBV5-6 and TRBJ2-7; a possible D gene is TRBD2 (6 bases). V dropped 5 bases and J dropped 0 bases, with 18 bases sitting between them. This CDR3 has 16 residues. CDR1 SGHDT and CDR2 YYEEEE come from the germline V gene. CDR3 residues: CASRPLEGKGSYEQYF. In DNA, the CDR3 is TGTGCCAGCAGGCCGCTGGAGGGGAAAGGCTCCTACGAGCAGTACTTC.

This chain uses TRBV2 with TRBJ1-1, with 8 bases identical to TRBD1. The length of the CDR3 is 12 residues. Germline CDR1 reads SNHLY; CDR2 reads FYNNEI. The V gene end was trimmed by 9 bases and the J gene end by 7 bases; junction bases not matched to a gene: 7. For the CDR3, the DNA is TGTGCCAGTACTATCGACAGGGGTGAAGCTTTCTTT. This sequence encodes CASTIDRGEAFF.

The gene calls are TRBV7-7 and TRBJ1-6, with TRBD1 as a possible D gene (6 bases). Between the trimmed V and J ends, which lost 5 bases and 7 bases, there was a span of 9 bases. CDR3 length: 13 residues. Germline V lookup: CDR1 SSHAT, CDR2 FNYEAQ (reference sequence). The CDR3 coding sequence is TGTGCCAGCAGCGCGGACAGAAATTCACCCCTCCACTTT. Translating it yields CASSADRNSPLHF.

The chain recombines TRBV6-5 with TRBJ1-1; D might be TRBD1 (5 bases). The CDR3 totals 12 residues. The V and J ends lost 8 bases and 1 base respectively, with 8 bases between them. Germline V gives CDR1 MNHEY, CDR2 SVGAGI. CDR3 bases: TGTGCCAGCCAAACAGGGAACACTGAAGCTTTCTTT. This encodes CASQTGNTEAFF.

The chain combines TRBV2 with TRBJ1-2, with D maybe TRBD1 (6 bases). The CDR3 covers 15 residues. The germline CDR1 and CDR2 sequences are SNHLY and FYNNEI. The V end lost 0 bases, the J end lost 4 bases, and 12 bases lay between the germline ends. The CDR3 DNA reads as TGTGCCAGCAGTGAAGCGGCAGGGGAAAGCTATGGCTACACCTTC. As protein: CASSEAAGESYGYTF.

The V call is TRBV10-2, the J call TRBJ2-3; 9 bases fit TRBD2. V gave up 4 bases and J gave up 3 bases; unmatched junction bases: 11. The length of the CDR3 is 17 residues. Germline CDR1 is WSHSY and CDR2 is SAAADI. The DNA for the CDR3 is TGCGCCAGCAGTGGTAATAGCGGGGGCGGAGGGACAGATACGCAGTATTTT. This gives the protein CASSGNSGGGGTDTQYF.

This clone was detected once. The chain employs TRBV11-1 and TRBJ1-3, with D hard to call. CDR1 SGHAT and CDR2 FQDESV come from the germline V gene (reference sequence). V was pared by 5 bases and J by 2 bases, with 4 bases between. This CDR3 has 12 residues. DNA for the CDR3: TGTGCCAGCAGCCAGACTGGAAACACCATATATTTT. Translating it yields CASSQTGNTIYF.

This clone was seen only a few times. DNA of the CDR3: TGCGCCAGCAGCCAAGGCACAGGGGTCGAGCAGTACTTC. This translates into CASSQGTGVEQYF. The V and J genes are TRBV4-1 and TRBJ2-7, with 7 bases lining up with TRBD1. Germline CDR1 MGHRA, CDR2 YSYEKL. The CDR3 loop spans 13 amino acids. Germline trimming cut 1 base from V and 6 bases from J; bases unmatched to any gene: 3.